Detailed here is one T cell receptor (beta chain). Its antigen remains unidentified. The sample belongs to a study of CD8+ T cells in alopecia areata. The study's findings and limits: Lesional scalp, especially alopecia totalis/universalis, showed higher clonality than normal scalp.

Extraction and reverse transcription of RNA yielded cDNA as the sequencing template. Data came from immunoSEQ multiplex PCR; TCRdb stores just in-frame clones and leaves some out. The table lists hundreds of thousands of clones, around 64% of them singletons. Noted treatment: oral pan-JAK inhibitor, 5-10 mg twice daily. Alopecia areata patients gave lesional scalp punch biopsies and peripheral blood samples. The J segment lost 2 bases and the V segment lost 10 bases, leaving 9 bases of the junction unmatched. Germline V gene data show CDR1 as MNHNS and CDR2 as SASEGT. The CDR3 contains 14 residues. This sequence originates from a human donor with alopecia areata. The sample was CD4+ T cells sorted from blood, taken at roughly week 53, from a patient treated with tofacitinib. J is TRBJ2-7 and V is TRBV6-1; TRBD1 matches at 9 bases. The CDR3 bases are TGTGCCATCAGGGTGAGACAGGGGGCCTACGAGCAGTACTTC. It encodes CAIRVRQGAYEQYF.